This TCR beta chain was sequenced during a study of blood T cell repertoires in COVID-19. Across the study: The United States, Italy and Spain supplied acute and convalescent COVID-19 samples. PBMCs, B-cell-depleted T cells, or T cells provided the cDNA or gDNA that made up the material.

V gave up 3 bases and J gave up 0 bases, with 15 bases separating them. Germline CDR1 and CDR2: LGHNA and YNFKEQ. The CDR3 is made up of 17 amino acids. How the authors handled the data: The assay estimated nucleated cells by amplifying reference gene primers. Method: immunoSEQ multiplex PCR; TCRdb's copy keeps in-frame clones and lacks some. V and J calls and clone size come straight from that table; D and trimming were deduced from the DNA. The table includes 50,000 to 80,000 clones, about four fifths detected once. The sample was peripheral blood. The V gene is TRBV4-2, the J gene TRBJ1-3; possibly TRBD1 for D (6 bases). This sequence was found in a human donor in a cohort sampled during active COVID-19. The CDR3 spells CASSHPQGPHSGNTIYF. The CDR3 region has the DNA TGTGCCAGCAGCCACCCCCAGGGGCCACACTCTGGAAACACCATATATTTT.